A single sample is the source of the 27 T cell receptor beta chains below, sequenced in a study of human T cells and chemical hapten exposure. One entry per CDR3 protein results from TCRdb running MiXCR on the RACE reads. The sample carries tens of thousands of distinct CDR3 sequences, roughly 12% recorded once. The sample's time point: patch test 3, about 24 weeks after DPC sensitization. Treatment denoted: therapeutic diphenylcyclopropenone sensitization with weekly scalp DPC. The specimen was whole blood, collected in connection with sensitization to the hapten diphenylcyclopropenone (DPC). These receptors all come from a man aged 25 to 40 with alopecia areata. Some clones in this sample may be carry-over from other donors' samples.

This clonotype was seen repeatedly, ten times or more. The chain is built from TRBV10-2 and TRBJ2-3; 10 bases line up with TRBD2. V shed 6 bases and J 5 bases; nucleotides not matched to a gene: 20. The V gene's germline CDR1 is WSHSY and CDR2 SAAADI. CDR3 size: 19 residues. The CDR3 here is CASRVGSGGALTGGDTQYF. DNA of the CDR3: TGCGCCAGCAGAGTCGGAAGCGGGGGGGCCTTAACTGGGGGAGATACGCAGTATTTT.

For the CDR3, the DNA is TGTGCCAGCAGTTCAACGGACAAAGGCTTCTGGAGAGATCAGCCCCAGCATTTT. Translated: CASSSTDKGFWRDQPQHF. The J gene is TRBJ1-5, the V gene TRBV6-2 or TRBV6-3; tentative D call: TRBD1 (5 bases). V shed 4 bases and J shed 5 bases, with 24 bases lying between them. Germline loops: CDR1 MNHEY, CDR2 SVGEGT. The CDR3 is 18 residues long.

This clonotype was detected once. One base away lies a much larger clone, so this may be a sequencing read error. The rearrangement joins TRBV27 to TRBJ2-7; D remains ambiguous. This CDR3 region has 13 residues. Germline assignment: CDR1 MNHEY and CDR2 SMNVEV (reference sequence). The CDR3 coding sequence is TGTGCCGGCAGACGAACCGAAACCTACGAGCAGTACTTC. It specifies CAGRRTETYEQYF.

This chain uses TRBV12-3 or TRBV12-4 with TRBJ1-4; D gene uncertain. Trimming left V 5 bases short and J 7 bases short, with 5 bases between. This CDR3 contains 11 residues. The CDR3 DNA reads as TGTGCCAGCAGTCCAAGTGAAAAACTGTTTTTT. Its protein product is CASSPSEKLFF.

This clonotype was observed a few times. This chain links TRBV11-1 with TRBJ1-2; a weak D match, TRBD1 (5 bases). Germline CDR1 is SGHAT and CDR2 is FQDESV (reference sequence). CDR3 length equals 14 residues. V gave up 3 bases and J gave up 4 bases, with 12 bases separating them. The CDR3 protein is CASSLGRYVYGYTF. Here the CDR3 DNA reads TGTGCCAGCAGCTTGGGACGGTACGTCTATGGCTACACCTTC.

The rearrangement joins TRBV12-3 or TRBV12-4 to TRBJ2-2, with TRBD2 matching over 8 bases. This CDR3 comprises 14 residues. V dropped 6 bases and J dropped 5; count of bases not matched to a gene: 5. The CDR3 reads CASSRTSFTGELFF. DNA of the CDR3: TGTGCCAGCAGCAGGACTAGCTTTACCGGGGAGCTGTTTTTT.

Ten or more counts support this clonotype. The chain employs TRBV25-1 and TRBJ2-7; TRBD1 is a possible D gene (5 bases). Deletions cut 6 bases from V and 1 base from J, with 13 bases between. CDR3 length: 14 residues. The germline CDR1 and CDR2 sequences are MGHDK and SYGVNS. CDR3 region: CASRSTAFSYEQYF. CDR3 nucleotide sequence: TGTGCCAGCAGGTCGACAGCCTTTTCCTACGAGCAGTACTTC.

This chain uses TRBV9 with TRBJ2-7; 13 bases match TRBD2. CDR1 and CDR2 (germline): SGDLS, YYNGEE. This CDR3 is built from 18 residues. The ends lost 4 bases at V and 3 bases at J; junction bases unmatched: 13. The CDR3 region has the DNA TGTGCCAGCAGCCCAGGGACTAGCGGGACGGTCCGAGTCTACGAGCAGTACTTC. Protein sequence: CASSPGTSGTVRVYEQYF.

In its sample, this clonotype was seen a few times. The chain has TRBV28 and TRBJ1-1, with a possible D match to TRBD1 (5 bases). The CDR3 length is 13 residues. The V gene lost 4 bases and the J gene lost 4 bases, with 10 bases spanning the gap. The germline V gene has CDR1 MDHEN and CDR2 SYDVKM. The CDR3 coding sequence is TGTGCCAGCAGTTCCCCCCAGGGCACTGAAGCTTTCTTT. It translates to CASSSPQGTEAFF.

This clonotype was observed a handful of times. The chain combines TRBV6-5 with TRBJ2-7, with unresolved D. V dropped 2 bases and J dropped 2 bases, with 10 bases sitting between them. CDR1 and CDR2 from the germline V gene are MNHEY and SVGAGI. This CDR3 has 14 residues. Written as DNA, the CDR3 is TGTGCCAGCAGTTACAAGGGTCCGGCCTACGAGCAGTACTTC. Translated: CASSYKGPAYEQYF.

This clonotype was seen more than once but under ten times. This chain joins TRBV11-1 and TRBJ2-5, with 9 bases identical to TRBD2. Trimming removed 3 bases from V and 5 bases from J; junction bases left unmatched: 10. The length of the CDR3 is 16 residues. Germline CDR1 reads SGHAT; CDR2 reads FQDESV (reference sequence). The CDR3 DNA follows: TGTGCCAGCAGCTTGGAAAGCGGGGGGTACGGTGAGACCCAGTACTTC. Amino acids: CASSLESGGYGETQYF.

The rearrangement uses TRBV6-2 or TRBV6-3 and TRBJ2-3; D gene uncertain. Germline values: CDR1 MNHEY, CDR2 SVGEGT. Deletions cut 6 bases from V and 0 bases from J, with 16 bases between. The CDR3 spans 16 residues. The CDR3 spells CASRLLRATSTDTQYF. The DNA of the CDR3 is TGTGCCAGCAGACTTCTTCGGGCGACTAGCACAGATACGCAGTATTTT.

This clonotype was counted a few times. This rearrangement joins TRBV7-9 to TRBJ2-2; tentatively, D is TRBD1 (5 bases). V shed 3 bases and J shed 4 bases, with 21 bases lying between them. This CDR3 comprises 18 residues. Germline assignment: CDR1 SEHNR and CDR2 FQNEAQ (reference sequence). In nucleotides, the CDR3 is TGTGCCAGCAGCTTTCCGAAAAGTCAAGGGGCGGCCACCGGGGAGCTGTTTTTT. It is translated as CASSFPKSQGAATGELFF.

The CDR3 DNA is TGCGCCAGCAGCCAAAGGCTTTCCGGGGAGCTGTTTTTT. It translates to CASSQRLSGELFF. The V gene is TRBV4-3, the J gene TRBJ2-2; no reliable D call. Germline-derived CDR1 and CDR2 are LGHNA and YSLEER. The V end was cut by 2 bases, the J end by 6 bases, with 7 bases between. CDR3 size: 13 residues.

This clonotype was recorded a few times. The rearrangement links TRBV28 to TRBJ2-3; TRBD2 agrees at 13 bases. V was clipped by 5 bases and J by 2 bases; unmatched bases: 1. Germline CDR1 MDHEN, CDR2 SYDVKM. The CDR3 is made up of 15 amino acids. For the CDR3, the DNA is TGTGCCAGCAGTGGGACTAGCGGGGTCACAGATACGCAGTATTTT. Encoded protein: CASSGTSGVTDTQYF.

Ten or more counts support this clonotype. The V gene is TRBV11-1, the J gene TRBJ1-2, with TRBD1 matching 7 bases. Germline-derived CDR1 and CDR2 are SGHAT and FQDESV (reference sequence). CDR3 length equals 15 residues. J was trimmed by 1 base and V by 5 bases; bases with no gene match: 7. The CDR3 nucleotides are TGTGCCAGCAGCATGGGGACAGCCCGTAACTATGGCTACACCTTC. Its translation is CASSMGTARNYGYTF. The whole variable domain, remainder taken from reference TRBV11-1 and TRBJ1-2, is EAEVAQSPRYKITEKSQAVAFWCDPISGHATLYWYRQILGQGPELLVQFQDESVVDDSQLPKDRFSAERLKGVDSTLKIQPAELGDSAMYLCASSMGTARNYGYTFGSGTRLTVV.

This clonotype was detected only a few times. The CDR3 DNA follows: TGTGCCAGTATCGTCGAAGGGGTGAACACTGAAGCTTTCTTT. Protein: CASIVEGVNTEAFF. The chain links TRBV19 to TRBJ1-1; D possibly corresponds to TRBD1 (5 bases). Trimming took 7 bases from V and 0 from J, leaving 12 bases between them. The CDR3 extends over 14 amino acids. The germline V gene has CDR1 LNHDA and CDR2 SQIVND (reference sequence).

This clonotype was detected only a few times. The chain links TRBV3-1 to TRBJ2-7; D remains ambiguous. The CDR3 covers 12 residues. Germline CDR1 LGHDT, CDR2 YNNKEL (reference sequence). Trimming stripped 1 base from V and 7 bases from J, with 8 bases between. In nucleotides, the CDR3 is TGTGCCAGCAGCCAAGTCGTAGGGGAGCAGTACTTC. Its protein product is CASSQVVGEQYF.

Many counts were recorded for this clonotype. CDR3 loop: CSVPQTGGANTEAFF. CDR3 coding DNA: TGCAGCGTTCCACAAACGGGGGGCGCGAACACTGAAGCTTTCTTT. The J gene is TRBJ1-1, the V gene TRBV29-1; D may be TRBD1 (6 bases). This CDR3 comprises 15 residues. Trimming took off 5 bases at V and 1 base at J, with 17 bases between the two ends. The germline CDR1 and CDR2 sequences are SQVTM and ANQGSEA.

For this clonotype: The junction departs from germline at one end; a sequencing error may be responsible. The CDR3 DNA is TGCAGCGTAGAAGGGGGTGAGAACGCAGCCTACGAGCAGTACTTC. The encoded protein is CSVEGGENAAYEQYF. The chain joins TRBV29-1 to TRBJ2-7, with D tentatively TRBD1 (6 bases). From germline, CDR1 is SQVTM and CDR2 ANQGSEA. CDR3 size: 15 residues.

This clonotype was counted between two and nine times. The rearrangement uses TRBV9 and TRBJ2-7, with D unresolved. From germline, CDR1 is SGDLS and CDR2 YYNGEE. The CDR3 totals 14 residues. Trimming removed 0 bases at V and 1 base at J, with 8 bases between. DNA of the CDR3: TGTGCCAGCAGCGTAGGGCCGGATTCCTACGAGCAGTACTTC. Its protein product is CASSVGPDSYEQYF.

This clonotype has ten or more counts. This chain connects TRBV5-1 to TRBJ1-2, with a weak D call TRBD1 (5 bases). This CDR3 is built from 14 residues. CDR1 is SGHRS and CDR2 is YFSETQ in the germline V gene. Trimming left V 2 bases short and J 3 bases short, with 11 bases between. The CDR3 here is CASSFNQGDYGYTF. The DNA of the CDR3 is TGCGCCAGCAGCTTCAATCAGGGCGACTATGGCTACACCTTC. Filled out from reference TRBV5-1 and TRBJ1-2, the complete variable domain reads KAGVTQTPRYLIKTRGQQVTLSCSPISGHRSVSWYQQTPGQGLQFLFEYFSETQRNKGNFPGRFSGRQFSNSRSEMNVSTLELGDSALYLCASSFNQGDYGYTFGSGTRLTVV.

V is TRBV3-1 and J is TRBJ1-1; D might be TRBD1 (6 bases). Germline values: CDR1 LGHDT, CDR2 YNNKEL (reference sequence). V lost 1 base and J lost 5, with 11 bases in between. The CDR3 is 14 amino acids. This chain's CDR3 is CASSQAPGETEAFF. In DNA, the CDR3 is TGTGCCAGCAGCCAAGCCCCAGGGGAGACTGAAGCTTTCTTT.

Judged by abundance, this clonotype is medium-sized. The rearrangement uses TRBV12-3 or TRBV12-4 and TRBJ2-3, with unresolved D. The CDR3 spans 12 residues. Trimming shortened V by 3 bases and J by 5 bases, and 6 bases separated the two germline ends. In DNA, the CDR3 is TGTGCCAGCAGTTTCAACAGAGATACGCAGTATTTT. This gives the protein CASSFNRDTQYF.

V and J are TRBV18 and TRBJ1-5; D might be TRBD1 (5 bases). There are 17 residues in the CDR3. From germline, CDR1 is KGHSH and CDR2 LQKENI. The V gene lost 3 bases and the J gene lost 7 bases, with 22 bases spanning the gap. CDR3 nucleotides: TGTGCCAGCTCACCCACTCGAGCGGGGGGGTTTCTCCAGCCCCAGCATTTT. Its protein is CASSPTRAGGFLQPQHF.

This clonotype was counted only a few times. The rearrangement uses TRBV5-5 and TRBJ2-3; 10 bases are a match to TRBD1. CDR3 length: 16 residues. V dropped 5 bases and J dropped 3; count of bases not matched to a gene: 9. CDR1 and CDR2 from the germline V gene are SGHKS and YYEKEE (reference sequence). The CDR3 bases are TGTGCCAGCAGGTATCTGACAGGGGGCGGAACAGATACGCAGTATTTT. Translating gives CASRYLTGGGTDTQYF.

This clonotype was picked up a small number of times. V gene TRBV14 combines with J gene TRBJ1-2; D not resolved. Trimming stripped 2 bases from V and 6 bases from J, with 10 bases between. Germline V CDR1 and CDR2: SGHDN, FVKESK. The CDR3 has 13 residues. CDR3 bases: TGTGCCAGCAGCCAAAATTGGGGAGATGGCTACACCTTC. Protein sequence: CASSQNWGDGYTF.